Below, 3 T cell receptor beta chains from the same sample are listed, as sequenced in a study of CD8 T cells in Susac syndrome. Random hexamers were used to reverse transcribe about 0.45 to 1 ug of RNA. TCRdb re-analysed the immunoSEQ multiplex PCR reads in MiXCR, keeping a single row per CDR3 protein. Found here are around 220,000 distinct CDR3 sequences, roughly nine tenths of them singletons; the top ten hold 0.1% to 0.15%. The sample taken for sequencing was CD8+ T cells from PBMCs. The receptors come from a human donor with multiple sclerosis.

The J gene is TRBJ2-2, the V gene TRBV20-1; 7 bases line up with TRBD1. The ends lost 3 bases at V and 4 bases at J; junction bases unmatched: 2. The CDR3 is made up of 13 amino acids. CDR1 and CDR2 from the germline V gene are DFQATT and SNEGSKA (reference sequence). The CDR3 protein is CSASSGGTGELFF. The CDR3 DNA follows: TGCAGTGCTAGTTCAGGGGGCACCGGGGAGCTGTTTTTT.

This rearrangement joins TRBV4-3 to TRBJ2-1, with 8 bases lining up with TRBD1. The DNA end is more similar to TRBJ2-7, so the J call may be wrong. CDR3 length: 18 residues. Germline CDR1 LGHNA, CDR2 YSLEER. This CDR3 reads CASSQEPPSGTGLYEQYF. The CDR3 DNA sequence: TGCGCCAGCAGCCAAGAGCCGCCCTCCGGGACAGGTCTCTACGAGCAGTACTTC.

The chain links TRBV28 to TRBJ1-5, with D maybe TRBD1 (5 bases). The CDR3 has 14 amino acids. Germline CDR1 reads MDHEN; CDR2 reads SYDVKM. Trimming took 4 bases from V and 6 from J, leaving 13 bases between them. The DNA of the CDR3 is TGTGCCAGCAGTTGGGGCGGTCTAGGTCAGCCCCAGCATTTT. This encodes CASSWGGLGQPQHF.